Sequencing of this T cell receptor (beta chain) was carried out in a study of shared clonotypes between healthy human individuals. This CDR3 is 14 amino acids long. Trimming removed 2 bases from V and 9 bases from J, with 12 bases in between. Germline V gene lookup returns CDR1 SGHRS and CDR2 YFSETQ. This was a deep-level run. The protocol was immunoSEQ multiplex PCR, while the TCRdb copy is restricted to in-frame clones and leaves out a portion. The data show millions of clones, with roughly 92% seen just once and roughly 0.15% held by the top ten. This chain connects TRBV5-1 to TRBJ1-6; D perhaps matches TRBD1 (5 bases). The specimen sequenced was naive CD4+ T cells sorted from blood. The subset is: CD45RA+ positively selected. This TCR derives from a man younger than 30 in good health. CDR3 sequence: CASSFLDTGSPLHF. In nucleotides, the CDR3 is TGCGCCAGCAGCTTCCTGGACACGGGTTCACCCCTCCACTTT. The full variable domain, its missing parts supplied by reference TRBV5-1 and TRBJ1-6, is KAGVTQTPRYLIKTRGQQVTLSCSPISGHRSVSWYQQTPGQGLQFLFEYFSETQRNKGNFPGRFSGRQFSNSRSEMNVSTLELGDSALYLCASSFLDTGSPLHFGNGTRLTVT.